This record covers a single TCR beta chain. The CDR3 is made up of 14 amino acids. Germline V gene data show CDR1 as SGHRS and CDR2 as YFSETQ. The ends lost 0 bases at V and 5 bases at J; junction bases unmatched: 1. The sample comes from a study of T cell changes during pregnancy in multiple sclerosis. Sequencing used immunoSEQ multiplex PCR; TCRdb keeps in-frame clones, though not all of them. The data show approximately 64,000 clones, 80% to 95% seen once. The genes are TRBV5-1 and TRBJ2-3; 9 positions agree with TRBD2. The clonotype was recovered from a female donor in good health, enrolled as a control in a pregnancy study. This sample comprised peripheral blood, obtained in the second trimester of pregnancy. The DNA for the CDR3 is TGCGCCAGCAGCTTGGAACTAGCGGGAGATACGCAGTATTTT. Amino acids: CASSLELAGDTQYF.